Presented here are 24 T cell receptor beta chains from one specimen sequenced in a study of blood T cell repertoires in COVID-19. Assay used: immunoSEQ multiplex PCR; TCRdb lists only in-frame clones, some missing. The table has 75,000 or so clones, 84% seen once. Source material: peripheral blood. The receptor source for this set is a man over 45 with acute or convalescent COVID-19.

The chain links TRBV5-8 to TRBJ2-2; D may be TRBD2 (5 bases). Trimming took off 3 bases at V and 0 bases at J, with 12 bases between the two ends. Germline V gene sequence: CDR1 SGHTS, CDR2 YDEGEE. This CDR3 comprises 16 residues. In DNA form, the CDR3 reads TGTGCCAGCAGCTCCGGACTTTTCGCGAACACCGGGGAGCTGTTTTTT. It encodes CASSSGLFANTGELFF.

The chain joins TRBV5-8 to TRBJ2-1, with 7 bases lining up with TRBD2. The junction had 9 bases not matched to a gene; V was cut back by 3 bases and J by 0 bases. The CDR3 has 17 amino acids. Germline V gene data show CDR1 as SGHTS and CDR2 as YDEGEE. The CDR3 spells CASSSSLGGSSYNEQFF. The CDR3, as DNA: TGTGCCAGCAGCTCTTCGCTTGGCGGGAGCTCCTACAATGAGCAGTTCTTC. Based on the CDR3 plus reference TRBV5-8 and TRBJ2-1, the full variable domain is EAGVTQSPTHLIKTRGQQATLRCSPISGHTSVYWYQQALGLGLQFLLWYDEGEERNRGNFPPRFSGRQFPNYSSELNVNALELEDSALYLCASSSSLGGSSYNEQFFGPGTRLTVL.

This clone was seen only once. The chain recombines TRBV11-3 with TRBJ2-1; TRBD2 agrees at 9 bases. The V segment lost 1 base and the J segment 9 bases; nucleotides outside the gene matches: 7. The CDR3 loop spans 15 amino acids. Looked up from germline, CDR1 is SGHNT and CDR2 is YENEEA. The CDR3 protein is CASSLGGRGEAEQFF. The CDR3 DNA reads TGTGCCAGCAGCTTAGGCGGGAGGGGGGAGGCTGAGCAGTTCTTC.

The rearrangement uses TRBV2 and TRBJ1-5, with a possible D match to TRBD1 (6 bases). This CDR3 has 14 amino acids. The germline gives CDR1 SNHLY, CDR2 FYNNEI. Between the trimmed V and J ends, which lost 5 bases and 0 bases, there was a span of 8 bases. In DNA, the CDR3 is TGTGCCAGCAGTCAACAGGGTAGCAATCAGCCCCAGCATTTT. This translates into CASSQQGSNQPQHF.

The V gene is TRBV28, the J gene TRBJ1-2; possibly TRBD1 for D (5 bases). Germline V gene lookup returns CDR1 MDHEN and CDR2 SYDVKM. The CDR3 consists of 12 residues. The V gene lost 6 bases and the J gene lost 7 bases, with 12 bases spanning the gap. CDR3 in DNA: TGTGCCAGCAGATCAGGGTCCGGTGGCTACACCTTC. Amino acid sequence: CASRSGSGGYTF.

Here the CDR3 DNA reads TGTGCCAGCAGCCAAGAAACTCGACAGGGTAGAATCGCCGGGGAGCTGTTTTTT. Translating it yields CASSQETRQGRIAGELFF. The chain employs TRBV14 and TRBJ2-2; 7 bases fit TRBD1. Germline V gene sequence: CDR1 SGHDN, CDR2 FVKESK. J was trimmed by 6 bases and V by 0 bases; bases with no gene match: 13. The CDR3 has 18 residues.

The V gene is TRBV9, the J gene TRBJ1-5, with D unresolved. Germline V gives CDR1 SGDLS, CDR2 YYNGEE. V lost 1 base and J lost 9, with 14 bases in between. The CDR3 runs to 14 residues. The CDR3 loop reads CASSVPDRERPQHF. The CDR3 DNA sequence: TGTGCCAGCAGCGTACCCGACCGCGAGCGGCCCCAGCATTTT. The complete variable domain, with remaining parts taken from reference TRBV9 and TRBJ1-5, reads DSGVTQTPKHLITATGQRVTLRCSPRSGDLSVYWYQQSLDQGLQFLIQYYNGEERAKGNILERFSAQQFPDLHSELNLSSLELGDSALYFCASSVPDRERPQHFGDGTRLSIL.

Concerning this clone itself: This same CDR3 is encoded by further DNA sequences in the sample. The genes are TRBV5-1 and TRBJ2-5, with 8 bases aligning to TRBD1. The CDR3 consists of 16 residues. CDR1 and CDR2 from the germline V gene are SGHRS and YFSETQ. Germline trimming cut 5 bases from V and 4 bases from J; bases unmatched to any gene: 13. The CDR3 is CASSLAPQGAGETQYF. The CDR3 DNA sequence: TGCGCCAGCAGTCTCGCCCCCCAGGGGGCTGGAGAGACCCAGTACTTC. The whole variable domain, remainder taken from reference TRBV5-1 and TRBJ2-5, is KAGVTQTPRYLIKTRGQQVTLSCSPISGHRSVSWYQQTPGQGLQFLFEYFSETQRNKGNFPGRFSGRQFSNSRSEMNVSTLELGDSALYLCASSLAPQGAGETQYFGPGTRLLVL.

This clone appeared many times. This chain joins TRBV30 and TRBJ1-1; D remains unclear. CDR1 GTSNPN and CDR2 SVGIG come from the germline V gene (reference sequence). Trimming left V 4 bases short and J 1 base short, with 10 bases between. The CDR3 extends over 13 amino acids. The CDR3, as DNA: TGTGCCTGGACAGCGGCCGAGAACACTGAAGCTTTCTTT. Its translation: CAWTAAENTEAFF.

The genes are TRBV9 and TRBJ2-2, with TRBD2 as a possible D gene (6 bases). The CDR3 consists of 14 residues. V was pared by 7 bases and J by 1 base, with 11 bases between. Germline values: CDR1 SGDLS, CDR2 YYNGEE. The CDR3: CASGGLLNTGELFF. CDR3 nucleotides: TGTGCCAGCGGGGGGTTACTGAACACCGGGGAGCTGTTTTTT.

In its sample, this clone was seen a few times. The V call is TRBV9, the J call TRBJ2-5; D perhaps matches TRBD1 (6 bases). V was cut by 10 bases and J by 3 bases, with 19 bases left in between. Germline V gene data show CDR1 as SGDLS and CDR2 as YYNGEE. CDR3 length equals 14 residues. The CDR3 loop is CASGSGTREETQYF. In nucleotides, the CDR3 is TGTGCCTCCGGCTCGGGGACACGGGAAGAGACCCAGTACTTC.

The chain is built from TRBV27 and TRBJ2-7; maybe TRBD1 (5 bases). V was pared by 3 bases and J by 4 bases, with 10 bases between. This CDR3 contains 13 residues. CDR1 and CDR2 from the germline V gene are MNHEY and SMNVEV (reference sequence). CDR3 nucleotide sequence: TGTGCCAGCAGTTTTGGACACGGATACGAGCAGTACTTC. It encodes CASSFGHGYEQYF.

The J gene is TRBJ2-3, the V gene TRBV19; TRBD2 matches 11 bases. V lost 3 bases, J lost 5 bases, and 7 bases stayed unmatched. Looked up from germline, CDR1 is LNHDA and CDR2 is SQIVND (reference sequence). The CDR3 has 16 amino acids. CDR3 protein: CASSMRLAGGGDTQYF. The DNA of the CDR3 is TGTGCCAGTAGTATGAGGCTAGCGGGAGGTGGAGATACGCAGTATTTT.

V usage is TRBV4-1 and J usage is TRBJ1-2; 10 bases are a match to TRBD1. In germline, CDR1 is MGHRA, CDR2 YSYEKL. Germline trimming cut 4 bases from V and 3 bases from J; bases unmatched to any gene: 11. The CDR3 runs 17 residues. The CDR3 region has the DNA TGCGCCAGCAGCCGCCGGACAGGGGGGGCCGGGGACTATGGCTACACCTTC. Protein sequence: CASSRRTGGAGDYGYTF.

This chain uses TRBV7-2 with TRBJ2-2, with 9 bases matching TRBD2. The length of the CDR3 is 17 residues. The J segment lost 5 bases and the V segment lost 0 bases, leaving 7 bases of the junction unmatched. The V gene's germline CDR1 is SGHTA and CDR2 FQGNSA. CDR3 sequence (DNA): TGTGCCAGCAGCTTAGCTATGTTAGCGGGGGCTACCGGGGAGCTGTTTTTT. Its protein product is CASSLAMLAGATGELFF.

V and J are TRBV27 and TRBJ2-1, with 7 bases that match TRBD1. V gave up 7 bases and J gave up 3 bases; unmatched junction bases: 15. Germline V gene sequence: CDR1 MNHEY, CDR2 SMNVEV (reference sequence). The CDR3 covers 17 residues. CDR3 in amino acids: CASNTIKGRQGYNEQFF. CDR3 in DNA: TGTGCCAGCAATACTATCAAAGGGAGACAGGGCTACAATGAGCAGTTCTTC.

The rearrangement links TRBV30 to TRBJ1-1; TRBD1 matches at 7 bases. Germline V lookup: CDR1 GTSNPN, CDR2 SVGIG (reference sequence). The CDR3 contains 13 residues. The V and J ends lost 2 bases and 4 bases, in that order; junction bases with no gene match: 4. The CDR3 DNA sequence: TGTGCCTGGAGTTCACAGGGGTTCACTGAAGCTTTCTTT. This encodes CAWSSQGFTEAFF. Filled out from reference TRBV30 and TRBJ1-1, the complete variable domain reads SQTIHQWPATLVQPVGSPLSLECTVEGTSNPNLYWYRQAAGRGLQLLFYSVGIGQISSEVPQNLSASRPQDRQFILSSKKLLLSDSGFYLCAWSSQGFTEAFFGQGTRLTVV.

This clone was observed once. V gene TRBV27 combines with J gene TRBJ2-1; 7 nucleotides align to TRBD2. From germline, CDR1 is MNHEY and CDR2 SMNVEV (reference sequence). The CDR3 spans 15 residues. V shed 7 bases, J shed 3 bases, and the junction held 9 bases outside the gene matches. The CDR3 loop is CASTRAWGGYNEQFF. The CDR3 DNA sequence: TGTGCCAGCACCCGAGCCTGGGGGGGCTACAATGAGCAGTTCTTC.

The chain carries TRBV30 and TRBJ1-2; D unresolved. The V gene lost 4 bases and the J gene lost 4 bases, with 28 bases spanning the gap. Germline V gene sequence: CDR1 GTSNPN, CDR2 SVGIG (reference sequence). This CDR3 is 18 amino acids long. In DNA, the CDR3 is TGTGCCTGGACTCGAGCGTCGGGAATAGACATCCCGATCTATGGCTACACCTTC. As protein: CAWTRASGIDIPIYGYTF.

The chain has TRBV5-1 and TRBJ2-5, with 9 bases that match TRBD2. V gave up 4 bases and J gave up 5 bases; unmatched junction bases: 9. This CDR3 spans 15 amino acids. CDR1 and CDR2 (germline): SGHRS, YFSETQ. The CDR3 coding sequence is TGCGCCAGCAGCCACGGGACTAGCTCTCGGGAGACCCAGTACTTC. Its translation: CASSHGTSSRETQYF.

The chain employs TRBV27 and TRBJ2-1; the D gene is possibly TRBD1 (5 bases). Germline V gene sequence: CDR1 MNHEY, CDR2 SMNVEV (reference sequence). Trimming stripped 0 bases from V and 7 bases from J, with 7 bases between. The CDR3 is 13 amino acids. CDR3 nucleotide sequence: TGTGCCAGCAGTTTATCGGGGCGGAATGAGCAGTTCTTC. It is translated as CASSLSGRNEQFF.

The genes are TRBV3-1 (or the pseudogene TRBV3-2) and TRBJ1-6, with TRBD1 matching over 8 bases. CDR3 length: 15 amino acids. CDR1 is LGHDT, CDR2 YNNKEL, per germline (reference sequence). Unmatched junction bases numbered 2, after V lost 4 bases and J lost 3 bases. Here the CDR3 reads CASSPTGVYNSPLHF. The CDR3 coding sequence is TGTGCCAGCAGCCCGACAGGGGTCTATAATTCACCCCTCCACTTT.

This rearrangement joins TRBV29-1 to TRBJ1-1; 10 nucleotides line up with TRBD1. Losses at the gene ends were 2 bases for V and 5 bases for J; bases not matched to a gene: 2. CDR1 and CDR2 from the germline V gene are SQVTM and ANQGSEA. CDR3 size: 13 residues. CDR3 loop: CSVERDRGTEAFF. In DNA, the CDR3 is TGCAGCGTTGAACGGGACAGGGGAACTGAAGCTTTCTTT.

The chain joins TRBV29-1 to TRBJ2-5; 10 bases fit TRBD2. Germline V gene sequence: CDR1 SQVTM, CDR2 ANQGSEA. This CDR3 is built from 16 residues. V lost 6 bases and J lost 2; bases outside the gene matches: 12. The chain's CDR3 is CSVYPLPTSGQETQYF. The DNA for the CDR3 is TGCAGCGTCTACCCCCTGCCGACTAGCGGGCAAGAGACCCAGTACTTC.